Listed here is a single TCR beta chain. Its antigen is undetermined. Trimming removed 7 bases from V and 4 bases from J; junction bases left unmatched: 4. Looked up from germline, CDR1 is SQVTM and CDR2 is ANQGSEA. This CDR3 spans 13 amino acids. These data are taken from a study of cytomegalovirus exposure and HLA in healthy donors. General study results and limits: Confirmation in vitro established that a few CMV-associated chains were specific for CMV antigens.

PCR was performed using 60 Vbeta and 13 Jbeta primers. The method was immunoSEQ multiplex PCR; TCRdb's version includes in-frame clones alone and lacks a portion of them. The sample holds 110,000 to 150,000 clones, more than 70% seen once. The chain couples TRBV29-1 to TRBJ2-3; 11 positions agree with TRBD1. Material for sequencing was PBMCs. This TCR was sampled from a male donor in good health and CMV-seropositive. The CDR3 spells CSATDRGPDTQYF. CDR3 bases: TGCAGCGCTACGGACAGGGGGCCAGATACGCAGTATTTT.